A selection of T cell receptor beta chains follows, all from one sample in a study of identical twins. TCRdb reprocessed the 5' RACE reads via MiXCR and lists one record per CDR3 protein. The sample lists roughly 690,000 distinct CDR3 sequences; around 20% were seen once. These records were also assigned to another study, of T cells expressing NK-cell markers.

The source material was PBMCs. These receptors all come from a woman between 18 and 29 years old in good health. Each CDR3 is given with its conserved first and last residue. The D gene is left open where the match is weak. Clone size is not always given. Where it is, it says once, few, many or a class for expanded clones.

abundance: NA; d_gene: TRBD2; v_gene: TRBV5-1; j_gene: TRBJ2-3; CDR3nt: TGCGCCAGCAAACCTCGTCCGGCGGGAGGGCCCACAGATACGCAGTATTTT; CDR3aa: CASKPRPAGGPTDTQYF
abundance: NA; d_gene: TRBD1; v_gene: TRBV12-3/TRBV12-4; j_gene: TRBJ2-2; CDR3nt: TGTGCCAGCAGTCCCCGGACAGGGTTTGCCGGGGAGCTGTTTTTT; CDR3aa: CASSPRTGFAGELFF
abundance: NA; d_gene: TRBD2; v_gene: TRBV10-3; j_gene: TRBJ2-1; CDR3nt: TGTGCCATCACCTCTAGCGGGAGCGCCAATGGTGAGCAGTTCTTC; CDR3aa: CAITSSGSANGEQFF
abundance: many; d_gene: NA; v_gene: TRBV7-8; j_gene: TRBJ1-2; CDR3nt: TGTGCCAGCAGCTTGGCAGCCTATGGCTACACCTTC; CDR3aa: CASSLAAYGYTF
abundance: NA; d_gene: NA; v_gene: TRBV20-1; j_gene: TRBJ2-1; CDR3nt: TGCAGTGCTAGAGGGGATAGCCACCCCGCCAACAATGAGCAGTTCTTC; CDR3aa: CSARGDSHPANNEQFF
abundance: NA; d_gene: TRBD1; v_gene: TRBV27; j_gene: TRBJ1-2; CDR3nt: TGTGCCAGCAGGAGCCGGGGACAGGGGTTTGGCTACACCTTC; CDR3aa: CASRSRGQGFGYTF
abundance: NA; d_gene: NA; v_gene: TRBV20-1; j_gene: TRBJ2-1; CDR3nt: TGCAGTGCTAGATCCGTTACTAGTGCGGGCTACAATGAGCAGTTCTTC; CDR3aa: CSARSVTSAGYNEQFF
abundance: many; d_gene: NA; v_gene: TRBV5-8; j_gene: TRBJ1-5; CDR3nt: TGTGCCAGCAGCTTGGAGGACTCCCCGGCCCGGCAGCCCCAGCATTTT; CDR3aa: CASSLEDSPARQPQHF
abundance: few; d_gene: NA; v_gene: TRBV29-1; j_gene: TRBJ2-1; CDR3nt: TGCAGCGTTGAGGGCCTTTTTCCCTACAATGAGCAGTTCTTC; CDR3aa: CSVEGLFPYNEQFF
abundance: many; d_gene: NA; v_gene: TRBV4-3; j_gene: TRBJ2-6; CDR3nt: TGCGCCAGCAGCCGTCTCCTCGGGGGAGACAACGTCCTGACTTTC; CDR3aa: CASSRLLGGDNVLTF
abundance: few; d_gene: TRBD2; v_gene: TRBV5-1; j_gene: TRBJ2-7; CDR3nt: TGCGCCAGCAGCTTGGGACTAGCGGGACTCAACGAGCAGTACTTC; CDR3aa: CASSLGLAGLNEQYF
abundance: many; d_gene: TRBD1; v_gene: TRBV7-8; j_gene: TRBJ1-1; CDR3nt: TGTGCCAGCAGCCTCATTACCGGGACAGGCTTTCAAGCTTTCTTT; CDR3aa: CASSLITGTGFQAFF
abundance: few; d_gene: TRBD1; v_gene: TRBV18; j_gene: TRBJ2-7; CDR3nt: TGTGCCAGCTCACCACCGGGACAGAAATACGAGCAGTACTTC; CDR3aa: CASSPPGQKYEQYF
abundance: few; d_gene: NA; v_gene: TRBV3-1; j_gene: TRBJ1-1; CDR3nt: TGTGCCAGCAGCCAAGATCAGGGGCGGAACACTGAAGCTTTCTTT; CDR3aa: CASSQDQGRNTEAFF
abundance: few; d_gene: TRBD2; v_gene: TRBV5-1; j_gene: TRBJ2-1; CDR3nt: TGCGCCAGCAGCTCCCAGACTAGCGGTTACAATGAGCAGTTCTTC; CDR3aa: CASSSQTSGYNEQFF
abundance: many; d_gene: TRBD1; v_gene: TRBV15; j_gene: TRBJ2-5; CDR3nt: TGTGCCACCAGCACCTCATTCGGACAGGGGGCGAGGGAGACCCAGTACTTC; CDR3aa: CATSTSFGQGARETQYF
abundance: few; d_gene: NA; v_gene: TRBV12-3/TRBV12-4; j_gene: TRBJ1-2; CDR3nt: TGTGCCAGCAGTTTAGTCCCGGGGGCGCCCCAGGGCTACACCTTC; CDR3aa: CASSLVPGAPQGYTF
abundance: few; d_gene: NA; v_gene: TRBV12-3/TRBV12-4; j_gene: TRBJ1-2; CDR3nt: TGTGCCAGCACCCGGCTAAAGCGGGGCTACACCTTC; CDR3aa: CASTRLKRGYTF
abundance: NA; d_gene: TRBD1; v_gene: TRBV4-1; j_gene: TRBJ2-7; CDR3nt: TGCGCCAGCAGCCCGGGACAGGAAATAGGAGAGCAGTACTTC; CDR3aa: CASSPGQEIGEQYF
abundance: NA; d_gene: NA; v_gene: TRBV27; j_gene: TRBJ1-5; CDR3nt: TGTGCCACCCCAAATCAGCCCCAGCATTTT; CDR3aa: CATPNQPQHF
abundance: few; d_gene: NA; v_gene: TRBV5-1; j_gene: TRBJ1-1; CDR3nt: TGCGCCAGCAGCCCCTCGGGGAGCCTTAGGACTGAAGCTTTCTTT; CDR3aa: CASSPSGSLRTEAFF
abundance: NA; d_gene: NA; v_gene: TRBV7-7; j_gene: TRBJ2-1; CDR3nt: TGTGCCAGCAGCCCCCAGGACAGATCAAGTGAGCAGTTCTTC; CDR3aa: CASSPQDRSSEQFF
abundance: few; d_gene: NA; v_gene: TRBV20-1; j_gene: TRBJ2-1; CDR3nt: TGCAGTGCTAGAGTGTCGGGGGGCATCAATGAGCAGTTCTTC; CDR3aa: CSARVSGGINEQFF
abundance: NA; d_gene: NA; v_gene: TRBV7-8; j_gene: TRBJ2-7; CDR3nt: TGTGCCAGCAGCTTGATGGACAGATACTACGAGCAGTACTTC; CDR3aa: CASSLMDRYYEQYF
abundance: few; d_gene: TRBD2; v_gene: TRBV4-2; j_gene: TRBJ2-1; CDR3nt: TGTGCCAGCAGCACAACCCCTAGCGGTCCCTACAATGAGCAGTTCTTC; CDR3aa: CASSTTPSGPYNEQFF
abundance: NA; d_gene: NA; v_gene: TRBV7-9; j_gene: TRBJ2-1; CDR3nt: TGTGCCAGCAGTCGGACGGACGAGCAGTTCTTC; CDR3aa: CASSRTDEQFF
abundance: many; d_gene: TRBD1; v_gene: TRBV3-1; j_gene: TRBJ1-2; CDR3nt: TGTGCCAGCAGCCTAGGGACAGCCCATGGCTACACCTTC; CDR3aa: CASSLGTAHGYTF
abundance: few; d_gene: TRBD1; v_gene: TRBV6-5; j_gene: TRBJ1-2; CDR3nt: TGTGCCAGCAGTACCGCAGGGGGTGGCTACACCTTC; CDR3aa: CASSTAGGGYTF